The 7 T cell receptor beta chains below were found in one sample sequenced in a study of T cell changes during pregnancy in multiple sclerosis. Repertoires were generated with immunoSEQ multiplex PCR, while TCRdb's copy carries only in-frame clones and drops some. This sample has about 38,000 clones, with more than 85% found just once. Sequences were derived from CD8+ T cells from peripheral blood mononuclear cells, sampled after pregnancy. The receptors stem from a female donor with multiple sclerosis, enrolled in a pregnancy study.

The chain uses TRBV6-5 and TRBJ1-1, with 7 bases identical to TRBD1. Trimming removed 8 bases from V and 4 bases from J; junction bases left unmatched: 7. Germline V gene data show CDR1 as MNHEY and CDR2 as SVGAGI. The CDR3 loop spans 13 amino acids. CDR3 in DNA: TGTGCCAGCGAAGGGAACAGGGGCACTGAAGCTTTCTTT. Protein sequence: CASEGNRGTEAFF.

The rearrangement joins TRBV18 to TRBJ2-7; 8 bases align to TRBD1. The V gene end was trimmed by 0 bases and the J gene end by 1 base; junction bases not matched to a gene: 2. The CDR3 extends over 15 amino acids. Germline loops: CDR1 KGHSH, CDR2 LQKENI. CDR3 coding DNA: TGTGCCAGCTCACCACCGGACAGGGAATCCTACGAGCAGTACTTC. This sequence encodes CASSPPDRESYEQYF.

CDR3 sequence (DNA): TGTGCCAGCAGCCCAGCGGGGGGCGGGTCCAAAAACATTCAGTACTTC. Translated: CASSPAGGGSKNIQYF. The genes are TRBV7-9 and TRBJ2-4, with TRBD2 matching 9 bases. J lost 2 bases, V lost 5 bases, and 7 bases had no gene match. Germline CDR1 and CDR2: SEHNR and FQNEAQ (reference sequence). The length of the CDR3 is 16 residues.

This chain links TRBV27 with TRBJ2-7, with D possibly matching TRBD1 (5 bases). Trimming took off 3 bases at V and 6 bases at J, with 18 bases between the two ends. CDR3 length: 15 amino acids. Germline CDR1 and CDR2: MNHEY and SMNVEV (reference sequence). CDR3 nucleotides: TGTGCCAGCAGTTTGAATATCGGCAGGGAAGGCGAGCAGTACTTC. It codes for CASSLNIGREGEQYF.

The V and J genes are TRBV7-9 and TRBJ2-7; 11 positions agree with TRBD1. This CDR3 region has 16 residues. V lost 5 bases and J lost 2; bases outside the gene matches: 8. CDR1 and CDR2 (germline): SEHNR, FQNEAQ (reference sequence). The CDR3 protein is CASSLGGGQGAYEQYF. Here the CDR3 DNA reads TGTGCCAGCAGCCTAGGAGGGGGACAGGGGGCCTACGAGCAGTACTTC.

The CDR3 DNA reads as TGTGCCAGCAGCTCTTCAAGCGGGGGTTCCGATACGCAGTATTTT. Translated: CASSSSSGGSDTQYF. J is TRBJ2-3 and V is TRBV6-6; 8 positions match TRBD2. In germline, CDR1 is MNHNY, CDR2 SVGAGI (reference sequence). The CDR3 has 15 amino acids. The V gene end was trimmed by 6 bases and the J gene end by 6 bases; junction bases not matched to a gene: 11.

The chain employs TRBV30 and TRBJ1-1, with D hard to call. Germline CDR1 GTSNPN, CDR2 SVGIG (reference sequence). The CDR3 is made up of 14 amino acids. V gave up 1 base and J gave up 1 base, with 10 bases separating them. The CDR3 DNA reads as TGTGCCTGGAGTGGTAGTCGGAGGAACACTGAAGCTTTCTTT. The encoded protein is CAWSGSRRNTEAFF.